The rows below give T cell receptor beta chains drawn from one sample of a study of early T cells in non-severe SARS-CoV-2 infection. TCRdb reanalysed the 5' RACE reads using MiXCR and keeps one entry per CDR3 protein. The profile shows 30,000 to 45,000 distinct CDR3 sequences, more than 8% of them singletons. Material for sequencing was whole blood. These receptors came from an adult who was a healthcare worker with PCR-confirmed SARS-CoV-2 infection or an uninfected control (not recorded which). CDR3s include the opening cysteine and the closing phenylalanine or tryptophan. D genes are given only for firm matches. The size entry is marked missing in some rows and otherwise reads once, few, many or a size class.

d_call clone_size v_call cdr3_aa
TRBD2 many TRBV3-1 CASSLKKSGGRSTDTQYF
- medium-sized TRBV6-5 CASSSGVANYGYTF
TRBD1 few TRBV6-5 CASRRGQKESPLHF
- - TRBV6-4 CASKTEPWGGELFF
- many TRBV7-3 CASSSLGGPYNEQFF
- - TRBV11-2 CASSLSGRGDGQPQHF
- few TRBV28 CASSLFDGTEAFF
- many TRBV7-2 CASSLALGGPRSNQPQHF
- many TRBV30 CAWSGRGIYGYTF
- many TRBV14 CASSQDLDSQAFF
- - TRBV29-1 CSVRAGSSYEQYF
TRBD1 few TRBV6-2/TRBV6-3 CASNRGNQPQHF
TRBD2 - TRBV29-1 CSVGTSGQETQYF
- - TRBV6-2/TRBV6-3 CASSMGVFNQETQYF
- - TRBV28 CASSFGSYEQYF
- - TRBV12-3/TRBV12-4 CASSFGVLDTEAFF
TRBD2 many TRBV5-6 CASSPGGAADTQYF
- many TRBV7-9 CASSPSASAWDEQYF
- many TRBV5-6 CASSGSRPDTQYF
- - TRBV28 CASSLTGGGAFF
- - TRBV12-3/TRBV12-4 CASSDDRPFENTIYF
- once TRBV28 CAILPGPPGTQPQHF
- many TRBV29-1 CSVDPESSYNEQFF
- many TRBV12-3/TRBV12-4 CASSPSGRAKNEQFF
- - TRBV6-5 CASSQRLSPNTGELFF
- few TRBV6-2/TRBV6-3 CASSYGADTDTQYF
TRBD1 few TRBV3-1 CASSHHRGGTEAFF